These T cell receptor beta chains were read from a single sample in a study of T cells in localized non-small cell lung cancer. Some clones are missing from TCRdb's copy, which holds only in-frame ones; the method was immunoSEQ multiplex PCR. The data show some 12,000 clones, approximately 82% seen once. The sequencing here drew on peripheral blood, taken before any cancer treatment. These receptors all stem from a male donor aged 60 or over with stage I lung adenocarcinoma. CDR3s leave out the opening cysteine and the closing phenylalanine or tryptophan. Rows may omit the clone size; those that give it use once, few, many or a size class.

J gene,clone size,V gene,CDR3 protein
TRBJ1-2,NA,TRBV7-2,ASSLPRNYGYT
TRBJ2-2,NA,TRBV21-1,ASSQPGQGNGELF
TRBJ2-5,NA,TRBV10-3,AISGLGKETQY
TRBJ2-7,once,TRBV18,ASSPPGPTGVEQY
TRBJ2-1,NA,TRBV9,ASSARGGYNEQF
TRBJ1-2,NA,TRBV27,ASSLNSNYGYT
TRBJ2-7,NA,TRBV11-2,ASSPYSIPYEQY
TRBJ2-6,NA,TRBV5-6,ASSPATLLEGANVLT
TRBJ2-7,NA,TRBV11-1,ASSSRGLTYEQY
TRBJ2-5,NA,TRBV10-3,AIRGRLQETQY
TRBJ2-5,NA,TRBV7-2,ASSLGVTQY
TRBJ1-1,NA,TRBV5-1,ASSWGGGSMNTEAF
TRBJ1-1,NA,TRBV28,ASSRGTEAF
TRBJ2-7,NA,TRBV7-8,ASSLRLAGAYEQY
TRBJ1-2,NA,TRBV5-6,ASSLEDKRGYT
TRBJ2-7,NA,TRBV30,AFTRVLIGGEQY
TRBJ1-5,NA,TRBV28,ASSLSLGAQH
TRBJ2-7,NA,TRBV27,ASSLVAGSSYEQY
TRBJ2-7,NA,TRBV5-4,ASSTISRDRGYEQY
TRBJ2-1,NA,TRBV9,ASSPHNRGVEQF
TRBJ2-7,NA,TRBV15,ATSNPPGQGEKQY
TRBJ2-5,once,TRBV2,ASSNTGFQETQY
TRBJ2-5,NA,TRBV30,AWTGPAGKETQY
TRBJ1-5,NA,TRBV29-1,SPGQGKPYSNQPQH
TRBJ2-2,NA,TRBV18,ASSPLGAGELF
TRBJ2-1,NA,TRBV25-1,ASIGGDRGRDNEQF
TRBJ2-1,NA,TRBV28,ASSPGGRRNNEQF
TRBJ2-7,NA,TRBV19,ASSIDSRQY
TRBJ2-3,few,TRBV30,AWSSGISTDTQY
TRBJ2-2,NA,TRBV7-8,ASRYQGNTGELF
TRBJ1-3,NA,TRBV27,ASSALRGGGNTIY
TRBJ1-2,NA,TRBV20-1,SATGVGGYT
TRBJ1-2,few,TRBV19,ASSKSRTLILYGYT
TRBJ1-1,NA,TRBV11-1,ASTLQGMNTEAF
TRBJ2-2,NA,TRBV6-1,ASSEDPTSNTGELF
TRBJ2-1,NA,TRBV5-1,ASSLVANEQF
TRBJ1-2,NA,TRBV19,ASHIGTGKNYGYT
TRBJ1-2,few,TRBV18,ASSPPQGANYGYT
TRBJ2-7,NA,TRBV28,ASRRQSYEQY
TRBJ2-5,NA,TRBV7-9,AIRTSTRETQY
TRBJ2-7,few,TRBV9,ASSAYGSSYEQY
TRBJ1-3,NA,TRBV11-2,ASSSSAGSSGNTIY